A single T cell receptor beta chain is shown here with its context. Its specificity is unknown. Losses at the gene ends were 0 bases for V and 11 bases for J; bases not matched to a gene: 20. This CDR3 region has 17 residues. The germline gives CDR1 DFQATT, CDR2 SNEGSKA (reference sequence). The authors ran a second PCR of about 7 to 12 cycles using a sample-barcoded 5' primer and a J-beta primer mix. The template-switch adaptor, which had 12 random nucleotides, put a tag on each cDNA molecule. TCRdb reprocessed the 5' RACE reads via MiXCR and lists one record per CDR3 protein. The sample includes 780,000 or so distinct CDR3 sequences, roughly 53% of them seen just once. This sample was included in a study of blood T cells in healthy people across ages. Overall study context: About one barcoded beta molecule per two T cells was captured by template switching.

Findings and caveats of the study: Strong correlation was found linking TCR beta diversity to naive T cell percentage. Roughly linear declines in TCR beta diversity per million T cells occurred with age.

This rearrangement joins TRBV20-1 to TRBJ2-5, with 8 bases aligning to TRBD2. The sequence was collected from an elderly man in good health. The sample consisted of blood. The DNA of the CDR3 is TGCAGTGCTAGAGATCCAAAACGGGAGGGGCTGGTGGATGAGCAGTACTTC. Translated: CSARDPKREGLVDEQYF.